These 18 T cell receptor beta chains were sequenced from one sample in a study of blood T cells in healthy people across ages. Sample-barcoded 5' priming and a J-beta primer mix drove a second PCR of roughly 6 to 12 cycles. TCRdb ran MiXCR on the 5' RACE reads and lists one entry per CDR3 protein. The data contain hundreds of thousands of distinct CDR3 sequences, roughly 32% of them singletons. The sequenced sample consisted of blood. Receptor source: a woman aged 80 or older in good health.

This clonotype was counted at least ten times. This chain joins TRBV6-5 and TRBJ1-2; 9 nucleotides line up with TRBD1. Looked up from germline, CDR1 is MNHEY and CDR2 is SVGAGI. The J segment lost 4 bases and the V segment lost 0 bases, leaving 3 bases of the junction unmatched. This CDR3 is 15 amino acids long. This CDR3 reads CASSYSLTGGYGYTF. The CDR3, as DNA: TGTGCCAGCAGTTACTCCTTGACAGGGGGCTATGGCTACACCTTC.

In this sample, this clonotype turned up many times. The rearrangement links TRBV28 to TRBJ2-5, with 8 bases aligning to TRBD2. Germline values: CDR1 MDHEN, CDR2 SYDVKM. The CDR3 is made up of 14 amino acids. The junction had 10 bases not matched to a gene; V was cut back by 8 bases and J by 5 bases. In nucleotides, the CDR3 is TGTGCCAGCGTAGCGGGCGGGGGGCGCGAGACCCAGTACTTC. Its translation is CASVAGGGRETQYF.

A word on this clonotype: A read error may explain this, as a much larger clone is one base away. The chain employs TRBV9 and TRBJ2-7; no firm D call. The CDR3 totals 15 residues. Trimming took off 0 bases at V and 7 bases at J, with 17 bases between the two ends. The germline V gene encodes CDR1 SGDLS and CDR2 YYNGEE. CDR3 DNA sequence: TGTGCCAGCAGCGTAGAGATGGATGCCTACAATGAGCAGTACTTC. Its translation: CASSVEMDAYNEQYF.

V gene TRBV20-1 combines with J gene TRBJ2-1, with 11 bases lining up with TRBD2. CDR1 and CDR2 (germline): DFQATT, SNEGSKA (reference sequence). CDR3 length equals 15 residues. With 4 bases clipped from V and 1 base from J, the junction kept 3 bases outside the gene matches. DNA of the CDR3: TGCAGTGCTACTAGCGGGGGGATTTCCTACAATGAGCAGTTCTTC. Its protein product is CSATSGGISYNEQFF.

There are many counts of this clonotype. CDR3 DNA: TGTGCCAGCAGCTTAGCAATAACTAGCGGGGGCGTAGAGACCCAGTACTTC. Translated: CASSLAITSGGVETQYF. The chain has TRBV7-4 and TRBJ2-5, with TRBD2 matching 11 bases. Per the germline V gene, CDR1 is SGHVT and CDR2 is SQSDAQ. This CDR3 is built from 17 residues. Losses at the gene ends were 0 bases for V and 4 bases for J; bases not matched to a gene: 7.

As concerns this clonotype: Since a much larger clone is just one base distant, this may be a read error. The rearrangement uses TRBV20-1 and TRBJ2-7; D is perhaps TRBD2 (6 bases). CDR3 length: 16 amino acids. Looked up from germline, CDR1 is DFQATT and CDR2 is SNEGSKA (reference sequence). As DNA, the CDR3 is TGCAGTACTAGCCGCCCAGGTGGGGGTCCATCCTACGAGCAGTACTTC. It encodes CSTSRPGGGPSYEQYF.

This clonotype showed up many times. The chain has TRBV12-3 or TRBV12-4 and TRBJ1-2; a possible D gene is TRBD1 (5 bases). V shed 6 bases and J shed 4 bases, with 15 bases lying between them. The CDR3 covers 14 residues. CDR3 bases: TGTGCCAGCAGCTTGCTCCGGGGCTTCTATGGCTACACCTTC. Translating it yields CASSLLRGFYGYTF.

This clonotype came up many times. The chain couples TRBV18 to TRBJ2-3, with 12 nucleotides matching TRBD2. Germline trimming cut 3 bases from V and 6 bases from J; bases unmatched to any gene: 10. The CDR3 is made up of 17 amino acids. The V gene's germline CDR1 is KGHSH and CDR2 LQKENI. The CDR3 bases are TGTGCCAGCTCACCGATATGGACTAGCGGGGCAGGGGATACGCAGTATTTT. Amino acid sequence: CASSPIWTSGAGDTQYF.

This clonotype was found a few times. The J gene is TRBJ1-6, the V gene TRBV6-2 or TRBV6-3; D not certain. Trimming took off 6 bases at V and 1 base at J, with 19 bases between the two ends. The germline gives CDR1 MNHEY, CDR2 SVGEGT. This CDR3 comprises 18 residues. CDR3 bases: TGTGCCAGCAGCGAATCGGCCCCTGTGAGGTCCTATAATTCACCCCTCCACTTT. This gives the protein CASSESAPVRSYNSPLHF.

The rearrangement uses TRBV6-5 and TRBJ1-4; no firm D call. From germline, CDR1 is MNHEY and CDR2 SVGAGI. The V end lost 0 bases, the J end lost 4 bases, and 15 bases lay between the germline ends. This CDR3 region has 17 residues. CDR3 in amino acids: CASSYSKRYSINEKLFF. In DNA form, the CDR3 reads TGTGCCAGCAGTTACTCGAAACGGTACAGCATTAATGAAAAACTGTTTTTT.

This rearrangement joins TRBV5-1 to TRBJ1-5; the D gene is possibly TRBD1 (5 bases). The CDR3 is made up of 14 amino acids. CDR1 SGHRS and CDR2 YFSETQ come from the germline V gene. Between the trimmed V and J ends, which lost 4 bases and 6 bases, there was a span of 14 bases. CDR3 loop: CASSRRGGSQPQHF. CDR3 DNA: TGCGCCAGCAGCCGGCGGGGGGGGAGTCAGCCCCAGCATTTT.

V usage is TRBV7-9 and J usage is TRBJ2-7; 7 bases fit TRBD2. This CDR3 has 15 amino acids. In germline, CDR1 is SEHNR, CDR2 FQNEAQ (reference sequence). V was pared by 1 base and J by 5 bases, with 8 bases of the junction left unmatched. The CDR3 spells CASSLGGGKWNEQYF. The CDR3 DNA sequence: TGTGCCAGCAGCTTAGGGGGGGGAAAGTGGAACGAGCAGTACTTC.

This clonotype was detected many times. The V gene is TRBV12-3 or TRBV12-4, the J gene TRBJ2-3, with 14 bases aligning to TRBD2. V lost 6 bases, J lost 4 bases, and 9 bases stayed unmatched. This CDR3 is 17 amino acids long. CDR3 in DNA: TGTGCCAGCAGCACGACTAGCGGGGGGGTCTCGCCAGATACGCAGTATTTT. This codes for CASSTTSGGVSPDTQYF.

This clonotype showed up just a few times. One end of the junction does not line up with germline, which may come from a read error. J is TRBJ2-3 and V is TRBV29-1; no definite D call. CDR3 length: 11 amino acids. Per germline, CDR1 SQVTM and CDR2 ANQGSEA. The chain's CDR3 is CGVLLTDTQYF. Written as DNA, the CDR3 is TGCGGCGTCCTTTTAACAGATACGCAGTATTTT.

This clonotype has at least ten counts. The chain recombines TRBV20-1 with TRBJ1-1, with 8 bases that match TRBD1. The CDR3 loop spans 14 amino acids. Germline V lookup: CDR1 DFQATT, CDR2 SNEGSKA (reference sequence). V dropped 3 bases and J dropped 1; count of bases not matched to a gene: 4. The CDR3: CSARTGARNTEAFF. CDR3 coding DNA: TGCAGTGCTAGGACAGGGGCGCGGAACACTGAAGCTTTCTTT.

The DNA of the CDR3 is TGCGCCAGCAGCTTGGCTGAGGTTGCGGGGTTGCAGTTCTTC. Encoded protein: CASSLAEVAGLQFF. V usage is TRBV4-1 and J usage is TRBJ2-1, with D tentatively TRBD2 (6 bases). V was cut by 5 bases and J by 12 bases, with 20 bases left in between. Looked up from germline, CDR1 is MGHRA and CDR2 is YSYEKL. This CDR3 is 14 amino acids long.

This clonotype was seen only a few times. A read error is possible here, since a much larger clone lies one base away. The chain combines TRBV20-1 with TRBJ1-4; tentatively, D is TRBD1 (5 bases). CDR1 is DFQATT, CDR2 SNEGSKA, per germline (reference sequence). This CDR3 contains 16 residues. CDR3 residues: CSTRDRGTRINEKLFF. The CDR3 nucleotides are TGCAGTACTAGAGATAGAGGGACCAGGATTAATGAAAAACTGTTTTTT.

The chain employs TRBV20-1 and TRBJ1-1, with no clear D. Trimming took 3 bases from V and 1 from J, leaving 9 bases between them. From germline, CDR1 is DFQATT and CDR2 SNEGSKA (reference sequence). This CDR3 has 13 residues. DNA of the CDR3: TGCAGTGCTAGTCTAGGACGGAACACTGAAGCTTTCTTT. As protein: CSASLGRNTEAFF.